This TCR beta chain was recovered during a study of blood T cell repertoires in COVID-19. The wider study: Samples taken during acute and convalescent COVID-19 were collected in the United States, Italy and Spain.

Sequencing used immunoSEQ multiplex PCR; TCRdb keeps in-frame clones, though not all of them. Of over 350,000 clones listed, approximately 90% are singletons. All enrollees were roughly 18 to 89 years old and from 20 to 30 US areas. Germline loops: CDR1 SGHTA, CDR2 FQGTGA. CDR3 size: 18 residues. The trim removed 5 bases at V and 0 bases at J, leaving 12 bases unmatched. Sequenced material: PBMCs or T cells enriched from blood (not recorded which). The gene calls are TRBV7-3 and TRBJ2-1; 8 bases align to TRBD2. The receptor was derived from a woman aged 35 to 49 who had been exposed to COVID-19. CDR3 nucleotides: TGTGCCAGCAGCCCAAGCCCGGGAGGGATAGGCTCCTACAATGAGCAGTTCTTC. Encoded protein: CASSPSPGGIGSYNEQFF.